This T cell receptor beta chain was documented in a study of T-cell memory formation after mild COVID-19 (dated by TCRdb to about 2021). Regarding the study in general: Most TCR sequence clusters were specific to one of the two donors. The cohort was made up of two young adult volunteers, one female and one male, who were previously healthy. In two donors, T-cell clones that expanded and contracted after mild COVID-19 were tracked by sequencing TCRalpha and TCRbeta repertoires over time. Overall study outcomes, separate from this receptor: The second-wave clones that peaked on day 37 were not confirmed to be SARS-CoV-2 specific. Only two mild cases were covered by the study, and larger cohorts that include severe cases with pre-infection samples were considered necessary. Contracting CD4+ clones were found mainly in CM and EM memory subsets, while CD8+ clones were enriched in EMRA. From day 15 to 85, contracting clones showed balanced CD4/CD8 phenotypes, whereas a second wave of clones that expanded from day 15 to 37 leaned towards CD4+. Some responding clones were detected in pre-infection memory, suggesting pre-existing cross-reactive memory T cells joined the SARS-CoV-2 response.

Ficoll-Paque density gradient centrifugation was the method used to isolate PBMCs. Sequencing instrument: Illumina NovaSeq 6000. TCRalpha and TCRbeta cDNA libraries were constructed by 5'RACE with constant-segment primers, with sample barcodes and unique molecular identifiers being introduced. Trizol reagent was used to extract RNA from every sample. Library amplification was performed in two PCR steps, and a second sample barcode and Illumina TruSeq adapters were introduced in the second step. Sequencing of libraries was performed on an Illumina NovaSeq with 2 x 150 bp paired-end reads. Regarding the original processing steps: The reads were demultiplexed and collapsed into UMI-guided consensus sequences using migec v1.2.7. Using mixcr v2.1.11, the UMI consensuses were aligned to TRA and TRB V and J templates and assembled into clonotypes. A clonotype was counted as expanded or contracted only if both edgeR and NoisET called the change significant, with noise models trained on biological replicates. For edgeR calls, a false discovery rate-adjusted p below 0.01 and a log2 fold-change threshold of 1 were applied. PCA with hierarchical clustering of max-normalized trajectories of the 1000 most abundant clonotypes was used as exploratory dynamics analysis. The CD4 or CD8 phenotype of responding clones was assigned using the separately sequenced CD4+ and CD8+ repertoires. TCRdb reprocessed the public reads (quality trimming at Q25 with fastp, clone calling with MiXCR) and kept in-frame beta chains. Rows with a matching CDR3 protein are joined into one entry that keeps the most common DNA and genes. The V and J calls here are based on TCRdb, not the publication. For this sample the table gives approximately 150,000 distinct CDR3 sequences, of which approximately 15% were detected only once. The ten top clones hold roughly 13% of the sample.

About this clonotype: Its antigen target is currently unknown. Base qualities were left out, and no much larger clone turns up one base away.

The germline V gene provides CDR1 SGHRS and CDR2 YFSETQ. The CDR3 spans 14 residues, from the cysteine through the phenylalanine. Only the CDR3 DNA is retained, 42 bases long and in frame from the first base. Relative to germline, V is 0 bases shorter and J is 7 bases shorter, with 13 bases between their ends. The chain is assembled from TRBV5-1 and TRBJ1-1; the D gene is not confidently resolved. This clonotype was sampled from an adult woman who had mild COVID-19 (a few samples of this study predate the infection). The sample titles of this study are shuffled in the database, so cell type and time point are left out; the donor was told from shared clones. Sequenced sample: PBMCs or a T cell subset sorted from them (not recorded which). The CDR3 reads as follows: CASSLGNLRDEAFF. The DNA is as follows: TGCGCCAGCAGCTTGGGCAATCTCCGGGATGAAGCTTTCTTT.